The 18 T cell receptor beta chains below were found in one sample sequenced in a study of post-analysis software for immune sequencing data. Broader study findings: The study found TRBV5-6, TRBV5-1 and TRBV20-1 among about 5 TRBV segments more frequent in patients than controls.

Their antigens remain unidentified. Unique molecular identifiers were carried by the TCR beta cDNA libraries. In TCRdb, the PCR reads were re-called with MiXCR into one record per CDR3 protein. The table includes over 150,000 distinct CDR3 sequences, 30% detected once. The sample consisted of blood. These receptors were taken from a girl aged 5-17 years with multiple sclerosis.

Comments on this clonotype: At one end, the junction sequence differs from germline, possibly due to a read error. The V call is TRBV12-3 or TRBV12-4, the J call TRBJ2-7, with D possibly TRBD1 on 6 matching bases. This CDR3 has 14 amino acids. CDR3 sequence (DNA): TGTGCCGGCAGTGGTTATCAGGGGTCCTACGAGCAGTACTTC. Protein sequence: CAGSGYQGSYEQYF.

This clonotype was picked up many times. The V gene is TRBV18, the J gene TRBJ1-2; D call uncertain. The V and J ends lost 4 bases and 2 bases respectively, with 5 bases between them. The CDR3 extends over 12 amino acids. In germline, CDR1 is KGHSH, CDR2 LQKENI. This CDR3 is CASSLKNYGYTF. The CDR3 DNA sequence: TGTGCCAGCTCACTCAAGAACTATGGCTACACCTTC.

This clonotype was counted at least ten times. The DNA of the CDR3 is TGTGCCATCAGGGGACAGGGTCAGGCCGGGGAGCTGTTTTTT. Amino acids: CAIRGQGQAGELFF. The genes are TRBV10-3 and TRBJ2-2, with TRBD1 matching over 9 bases. The CDR3 sequence is 14 residues long. Germline values: CDR1 ENHRY, CDR2 SYGVKD. The V gene end was trimmed by 6 bases and the J gene end by 6 bases; junction bases not matched to a gene: 5.

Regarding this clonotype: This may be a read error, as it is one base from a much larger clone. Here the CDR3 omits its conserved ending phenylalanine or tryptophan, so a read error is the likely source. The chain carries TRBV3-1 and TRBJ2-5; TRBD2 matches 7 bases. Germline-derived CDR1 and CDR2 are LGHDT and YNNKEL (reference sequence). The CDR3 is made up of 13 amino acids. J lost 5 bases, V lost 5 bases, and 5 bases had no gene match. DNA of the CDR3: TGTGCCAGCAGCGGGGACTACGGCGAGACCCAGTACGTC. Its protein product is CASSGDYGETQYV.

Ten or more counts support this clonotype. Here the CDR3 reads CASSVEAGWINEQFF. Written as DNA, the CDR3 is TGTGCCAGCAGCGTAGAAGCGGGATGGATCAATGAGCAGTTCTTC. This chain connects TRBV9 to TRBJ2-1; 7 nucleotides align to TRBD2. Trimming took 0 bases from V and 6 from J; bases not matched to a gene: 6. The CDR3 loop spans 15 amino acids. CDR1 and CDR2 from the germline V gene are SGDLS and YYNGEE. The complete variable domain, with remaining parts taken from reference TRBV9 and TRBJ2-1, reads DSGVTQTPKHLITATGQRVTLRCSPRSGDLSVYWYQQSLDQGLQFLIQYYNGEERAKGNILERFSAQQFPDLHSELNLSSLELGDSALYFCASSVEAGWINEQFFGPGTRLTVL.

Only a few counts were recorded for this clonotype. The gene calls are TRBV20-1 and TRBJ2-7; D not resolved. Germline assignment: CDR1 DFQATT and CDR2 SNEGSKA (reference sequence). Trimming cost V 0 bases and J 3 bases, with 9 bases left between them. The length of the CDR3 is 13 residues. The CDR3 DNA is TGCAGTGCTAGAGATAGGGCAGACTACGAGCAGTACTTC. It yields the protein CSARDRADYEQYF.

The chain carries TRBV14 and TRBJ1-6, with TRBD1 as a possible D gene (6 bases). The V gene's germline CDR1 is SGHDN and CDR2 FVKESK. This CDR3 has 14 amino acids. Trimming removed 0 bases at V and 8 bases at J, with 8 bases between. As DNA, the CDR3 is TGTGCCAGCAGCCAAGACAGGGGTTATTCACCCCTCCACTTT. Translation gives CASSQDRGYSPLHF.

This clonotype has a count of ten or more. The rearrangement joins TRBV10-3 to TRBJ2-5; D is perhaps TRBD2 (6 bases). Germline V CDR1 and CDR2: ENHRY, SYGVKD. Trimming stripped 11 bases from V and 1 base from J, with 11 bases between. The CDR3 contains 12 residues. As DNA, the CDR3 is TGTGCCGCACGGGGGACCCAAGAGACCCAGTACTTC. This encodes CAARGTQETQYF.

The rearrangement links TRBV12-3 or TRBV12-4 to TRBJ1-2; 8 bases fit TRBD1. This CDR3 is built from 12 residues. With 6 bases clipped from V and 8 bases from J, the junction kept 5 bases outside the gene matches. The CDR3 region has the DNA TGTGCCAGCAGCGGACAGGGTCTAGGCTACACCTTC. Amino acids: CASSGQGLGYTF.

The CDR3 sequence: CAIRDRGLEQYF. The CDR3 DNA follows: TGTGCCATCCGGGACAGGGGGCTCGAGCAGTACTTC. The chain combines TRBV10-3 with TRBJ2-7; 12 nucleotides align to TRBD1. CDR3 length: 12 amino acids. V dropped 8 bases and J dropped 6; count of bases not matched to a gene: 2. The germline gives CDR1 ENHRY, CDR2 SYGVKD.

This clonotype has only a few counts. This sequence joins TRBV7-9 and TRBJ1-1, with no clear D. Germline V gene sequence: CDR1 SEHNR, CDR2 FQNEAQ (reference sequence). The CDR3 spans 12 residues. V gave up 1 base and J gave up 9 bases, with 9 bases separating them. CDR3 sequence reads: CASSLDQPKAFF. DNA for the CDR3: TGTGCCAGCAGCTTAGACCAACCTAAAGCTTTCTTT.

CDR3 DNA: TGTGCCAGCAGCTTAGGACCCGGCAACAAGCAGTTCTTC. It translates to CASSLGPGNKQFF. The rearrangement links TRBV7-3 to TRBJ2-1; D is uncertain. The CDR3 contains 13 residues. Trimming pared 2 bases from V and 11 bases from J, leaving 13 bases between. Germline lookup yields CDR1 SGHTA and CDR2 FQGTGA. The variable domain in full, completed from reference TRBV7-3 and TRBJ2-1, reads GAGVSQTPSNKVTEKGKYVELRCDPISGHTALYWYRQSLGQGPEFLIYFQGTGAADDSGLPNDRFFAVRPEGSVSTLKIQRTERGDSAVYLCASSLGPGNKQFFGPGTRLTVL.

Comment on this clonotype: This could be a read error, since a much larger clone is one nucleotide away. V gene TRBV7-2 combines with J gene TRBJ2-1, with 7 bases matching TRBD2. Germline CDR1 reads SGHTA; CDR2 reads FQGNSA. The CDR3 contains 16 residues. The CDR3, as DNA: TGTGCCGGCAGCTTTAGCGGGCAGGCCTCCTACAATGAGCAGTTCTTC. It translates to CAGSFSGQASYNEQFF.

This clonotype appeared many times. The CDR3 here is CASTFLGSSYNEQFF. As DNA, the CDR3 is TGTGCCAGCACCTTTTTGGGCAGCTCCTACAATGAGCAGTTCTTC. The rearrangement joins TRBV12-3 or TRBV12-4 to TRBJ2-1, with no clear D. Trimming left V 7 bases short and J 0 bases short, with 13 bases between. The CDR3 is 15 amino acids.

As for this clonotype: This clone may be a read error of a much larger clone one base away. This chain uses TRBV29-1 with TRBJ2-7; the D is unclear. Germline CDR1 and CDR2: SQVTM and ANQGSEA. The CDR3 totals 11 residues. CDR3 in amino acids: CSVDGGYERYF. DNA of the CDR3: TGCAGCGTTGACGGCGGCTACGAGCGGTACTTC.

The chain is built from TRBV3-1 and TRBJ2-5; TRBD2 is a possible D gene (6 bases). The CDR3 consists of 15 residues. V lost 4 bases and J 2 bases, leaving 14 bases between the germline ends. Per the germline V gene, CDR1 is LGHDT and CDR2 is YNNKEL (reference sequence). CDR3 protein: CASSRPSSGQETQYF. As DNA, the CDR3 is TGTGCCAGCAGCCGACCCTCCAGCGGGCAAGAGACCCAGTACTTC.

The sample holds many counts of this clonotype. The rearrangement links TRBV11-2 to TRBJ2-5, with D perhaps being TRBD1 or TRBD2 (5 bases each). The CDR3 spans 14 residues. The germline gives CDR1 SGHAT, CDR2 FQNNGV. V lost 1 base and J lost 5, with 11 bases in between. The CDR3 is CASSLGRGEETQYF. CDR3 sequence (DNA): TGTGCCAGCAGCTTAGGTAGGGGAGAGGAGACCCAGTACTTC. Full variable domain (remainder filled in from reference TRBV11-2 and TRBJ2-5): EAGVAQSPRYKIIEKRQSVAFWCNPISGHATLYWYQQILGQGPKLLIQFQNNGVVDDSQLPKDRFSAERLKGVDSTLKIQPAKLEDSAVYLCASSLGRGEETQYFGPGTRLLVL.

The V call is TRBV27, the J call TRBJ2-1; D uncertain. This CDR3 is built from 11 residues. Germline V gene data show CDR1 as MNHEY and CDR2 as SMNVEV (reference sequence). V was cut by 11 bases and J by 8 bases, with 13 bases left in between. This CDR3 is CAGRVPDEQFF. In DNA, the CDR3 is TGTGCCGGAAGGGTGCCTGATGAGCAGTTCTTC.